A selection of T cell receptor beta chains follows, all from one sample in a study of blood T cells in healthy people across ages. From the 5' RACE reads, TCRdb called clonotypes with MiXCR, one entry per CDR3 protein. Of about 1.4 million distinct CDR3 sequences in the sample, approximately 59% were seen once. Material for sequencing was blood. The receptors here all came from a man aged 18 to 35 in good health. The CDR3 runs from the conserved cysteine through the conserved F or W. The D gene is left open where the match is weak. Clone size appears in some rows only: once, few, many, or a class for an expanded clone.

J gene: TRBJ2-5
V gene: TRBV15
D gene: -
clone size: few
CDR3 protein: CATSRVEGEQYF
CDR3 DNA: TGTGCCACCAGCAGAGTGGAGGGGGAGCAGTACTTC

J gene: TRBJ2-3
V gene: TRBV29-1
D gene: TRBD2
clone size: -
CDR3 protein: CSVDVAGDSTDTQYF
CDR3 DNA: TGCAGCGTTGATGTAGCGGGGGACAGCACAGATACGCAGTATTTT

J gene: TRBJ1-1
V gene: TRBV6-1
D gene: -
clone size: once
CDR3 protein: CASRPPGRRRRNTEAFF
CDR3 DNA: TGTGCCAGCAGGCCTCCCGGGCGGAGACGGAGAAACACTGAAGCTTTCTTT

J gene: TRBJ1-2
V gene: TRBV5-7
D gene: TRBD1
clone size: -
CDR3 protein: CASSFPGQVFGGYTF
CDR3 DNA: TGTGCCAGCAGCTTTCCGGGACAGGTATTTGGTGGCTACACCTTC

J gene: TRBJ1-1
V gene: TRBV12-3/TRBV12-4
D gene: -
clone size: once
CDR3 protein: CASSLWTANTEAFF
CDR3 DNA: TGTGCCAGCAGCTTATGGACGGCGAACACTGAAGCTTTCTTT

J gene: TRBJ1-6
V gene: TRBV4-1
D gene: TRBD1
clone size: -
CDR3 protein: CASSPSGQGINSPLHF
CDR3 DNA: TGCGCCAGCAGCCCCTCGGGACAGGGGATAAATTCACCCCTCCACTTT

J gene: TRBJ2-7
V gene: TRBV2
D gene: -
clone size: few
CDR3 protein: CASSESGAGTYEQYF
CDR3 DNA: TGTGCCAGCAGTGAATCCGGGGCGGGGACCTACGAGCAGTACTTC

J gene: TRBJ1-2
V gene: TRBV10-3
D gene: -
clone size: -
CDR3 protein: CAISGPGKGYTF
CDR3 DNA: TGTGCCATCAGTGGCCCAGGGAAAGGCTACACCTTC

J gene: TRBJ1-1
V gene: TRBV7-2
D gene: -
clone size: -
CDR3 protein: CASSSSSKAFF
CDR3 DNA: TGTGCCAGCAGCTCCTCCAGCAAAGCTTTCTTT

J gene: TRBJ2-5
V gene: TRBV11-2
D gene: -
clone size: -
CDR3 protein: CASSLGGGLLETQYF
CDR3 DNA: TGTGCCAGCAGCTTAGGCGGGGGCCTTTTAGAGACCCAGTACTTC

J gene: TRBJ2-7
V gene: TRBV20-1
D gene: TRBD2
clone size: once
CDR3 protein: CSAAPGRAGAYSYEQYF
CDR3 DNA: TGCAGTGCTGCACCGGGACGAGCGGGAGCTTACTCCTACGAGCAGTACTTC

J gene: TRBJ1-6
V gene: TRBV6-5
D gene: -
clone size: few
CDR3 protein: CASTGGDSPLHF
CDR3 DNA: TGTGCCAGCACCGGAGGGGATTCACCCCTCCACTTT

J gene: TRBJ2-1
V gene: TRBV29-1
D gene: -
clone size: -
CDR3 protein: CSVDLARDNEQFF
CDR3 DNA: TGCAGCGTTGACCTAGCGCGGGACAATGAGCAGTTCTTC

J gene: TRBJ1-1
V gene: TRBV2
D gene: -
clone size: few
CDR3 protein: CASSESGNPYTEAFF
CDR3 DNA: TGTGCCAGCAGTGAAAGTGGGAACCCCTACACTGAAGCTTTCTTT

J gene: TRBJ1-2
V gene: TRBV7-2
D gene: -
clone size: -
CDR3 protein: CASSSPPGALYGYTF
CDR3 DNA: TGTGCCAGCAGCTCGCCCCCGGGGGCGCTCTATGGCTACACCTTC

J gene: TRBJ1-5
V gene: TRBV6-1
D gene: TRBD1
clone size: few
CDR3 protein: CAIRTGDLQPQHF
CDR3 DNA: TGTGCCATTAGGACAGGGGACCTTCAGCCCCAGCATTTT

J gene: TRBJ2-7
V gene: TRBV12-5
D gene: -
clone size: -
CDR3 protein: CASGTSVGEQYF
CDR3 DNA: TGTGCTAGTGGGACGTCGGTAGGGGAGCAGTACTTC

J gene: TRBJ1-5
V gene: TRBV20-1
D gene: TRBD1
clone size: -
CDR3 protein: CSAGDRLQPQHF
CDR3 DNA: TGCAGTGCCGGGGACAGACTCCAACCCCAGCATTTT

J gene: TRBJ2-7
V gene: TRBV3-1
D gene: -
clone size: -
CDR3 protein: CASRGIGGQYF
CDR3 DNA: TGTGCCAGCAGGGGGATCGGGGGTCAGTACTTC

J gene: TRBJ2-1
V gene: TRBV5-1
D gene: -
clone size: few
CDR3 protein: CASNLNAGSSYNEQFF
CDR3 DNA: TGCGCCAGTAATTTAAACGCGGGAAGCTCCTACAATGAGCAGTTCTTC

J gene: TRBJ2-1
V gene: TRBV12-3/TRBV12-4
D gene: TRBD2
clone size: -
CDR3 protein: CASSSLGRGGYYNEQFF
CDR3 DNA: TGTGCCAGCAGTTCCCTCGGACGGGGGGGCTACTACAATGAGCAGTTCTTC

J gene: TRBJ2-1
V gene: TRBV5-1
D gene: TRBD2
clone size: -
CDR3 protein: CASSLAASGTPSSYNEQFF
CDR3 DNA: TGCGCCAGCAGCCTGGCTGCTAGCGGGACACCTAGCTCCTACAATGAGCAGTTCTTC

J gene: TRBJ1-2
V gene: TRBV3-1
D gene: -
clone size: -
CDR3 protein: CASSQETSYGYTF
CDR3 DNA: TGTGCCAGCAGCCAAGAGACAAGCTATGGCTACACCTTC

J gene: TRBJ2-7
V gene: TRBV4-2
D gene: -
clone size: -
CDR3 protein: CASSQVDSSYEQYF
CDR3 DNA: TGTGCCAGCAGCCAAGTAGACAGTTCCTACGAGCAGTACTTC

J gene: TRBJ2-6
V gene: TRBV2
D gene: -
clone size: once
CDR3 protein: CASSEEGGAGANVLTF
CDR3 DNA: TGTGCCAGCAGTGAAGAGGGGGGCGCTGGGGCCAACGTCCTGACTTTC

J gene: TRBJ2-5
V gene: TRBV12-3/TRBV12-4
D gene: -
clone size: -
CDR3 protein: CASSFWGTLQETQYF
CDR3 DNA: TGTGCCAGCAGTTTTTGGGGGACCCTCCAAGAGACCCAGTACTTC

J gene: TRBJ2-5
V gene: TRBV4-3
D gene: -
clone size: once
CDR3 protein: CAGSAQIQETQYF
CDR3 DNA: TGCGCCGGCAGCGCCCAGATACAAGAGACCCAGTACTTC

J gene: TRBJ2-5
V gene: TRBV7-9
D gene: -
clone size: few
CDR3 protein: CASSLGRDMATQYF
CDR3 DNA: TGTGCCAGCAGCTTAGGTCGAGACATGGCGACCCAGTACTTC

J gene: TRBJ2-1
V gene: TRBV20-1
D gene: -
clone size: once
CDR3 protein: CSALIGLVVGNEQFF
CDR3 DNA: TGCAGTGCCTTAATAGGCCTAGTTGTTGGAAATGAGCAGTTCTTC

J gene: TRBJ2-2
V gene: TRBV7-2
D gene: -
clone size: -
CDR3 protein: CASSLLARGATGELFF
CDR3 DNA: TGTGCCAGCAGCTTATTGGCGAGGGGCGCAACCGGGGAGCTGTTTTTT

J gene: TRBJ2-1
V gene: TRBV10-3
D gene: -
clone size: -
CDR3 protein: CAITDLGGNEQFF
CDR3 DNA: TGTGCCATCACCGATCTAGGGGGCAATGAGCAGTTCTTC

J gene: TRBJ1-6
V gene: TRBV12-5
D gene: -
clone size: -
CDR3 protein: CASGPRLFSPLHF
CDR3 DNA: TGTGCTAGTGGTCCGCGACTTTTTTCACCCCTCCACTTT

J gene: TRBJ2-4
V gene: TRBV12-3/TRBV12-4
D gene: -
clone size: -
CDR3 protein: CASSVETINIQYF
CDR3 DNA: TGTGCCAGCAGTGTTGAGACTATCAACATTCAGTACTTC

J gene: TRBJ2-7
V gene: TRBV5-1
D gene: -
clone size: few
CDR3 protein: CASRQGESYEQYF
CDR3 DNA: TGCGCCAGCAGACAGGGAGAGTCCTACGAGCAGTACTTC

J gene: TRBJ2-7
V gene: TRBV29-1
D gene: -
clone size: -
CDR3 protein: CSVSLARNYEQYF
CDR3 DNA: TGCAGCGTTTCCCTAGCGAGAAACTACGAGCAGTACTTC

J gene: TRBJ1-1
V gene: TRBV15
D gene: TRBD1
clone size: -
CDR3 protein: CATSTGQGGDTEAFF
CDR3 DNA: TGTGCCACCAGCACCGGACAGGGAGGGGACACTGAAGCTTTCTTT

J gene: TRBJ2-6
V gene: TRBV12-3/TRBV12-4
D gene: -
clone size: -
CDR3 protein: CASSYDMGVSGANVLTF
CDR3 DNA: TGTGCCAGCAGTTATGATATGGGGGTCTCTGGGGCCAACGTCCTGACTTTC

J gene: TRBJ1-5
V gene: TRBV20-1
D gene: -
clone size: -
CDR3 protein: CSAQRGDGNQPQHF
CDR3 DNA: TGCAGTGCCCAAAGGGGGGACGGGAATCAGCCCCAGCATTTT

J gene: TRBJ2-7
V gene: TRBV4-1
D gene: -
clone size: -
CDR3 protein: CASSQESYYEQYF
CDR3 DNA: TGCGCCAGCAGCCAAGAGTCCTACTACGAGCAGTACTTC

J gene: TRBJ2-7
V gene: TRBV3-1
D gene: -
clone size: few
CDR3 protein: CASSQGATSSYEQYF
CDR3 DNA: TGTGCCAGCAGCCAAGGGGCGACTAGCTCCTACGAGCAGTACTTC

J gene: TRBJ1-2
V gene: TRBV6-6
D gene: -
clone size: -
CDR3 protein: CASFPLTGYRGYTF
CDR3 DNA: TGTGCCAGCTTTCCGCTAACAGGGTATCGTGGCTACACCTTC

J gene: TRBJ2-7
V gene: TRBV20-1
D gene: TRBD2
clone size: -
CDR3 protein: CSARDASGSWDEQYF
CDR3 DNA: TGCAGTGCTAGAGATGCTAGCGGGAGTTGGGACGAGCAGTACTTC

J gene: TRBJ2-7
V gene: TRBV6-1
D gene: -
clone size: -
CDR3 protein: CASSEQGVVSYEQYF
CDR3 DNA: TGTGCCAGCAGTGAACAAGGGGTGGTATCCTACGAGCAGTACTTC

J gene: TRBJ2-3
V gene: TRBV12-3/TRBV12-4
D gene: TRBD2
clone size: -
CDR3 protein: CASLLIAGDPTDTQYF
CDR3 DNA: TGTGCCAGCCTTTTGATTGCGGGGGATCCCACAGATACGCAGTATTTT

J gene: TRBJ2-5
V gene: TRBV4-2
D gene: -
clone size: -
CDR3 protein: CASSQDARGTQYF
CDR3 DNA: TGTGCCAGCAGCCAAGATGCGAGGGGTACCCAGTACTTC

J gene: TRBJ2-2
V gene: TRBV29-1
D gene: -
clone size: -
CDR3 protein: CSVVGWDSTGELFF
CDR3 DNA: TGCAGCGTTGTCGGGTGGGATTCAACCGGGGAGTTGTTTTTT

J gene: TRBJ2-6
V gene: TRBV4-1
D gene: -
clone size: -
CDR3 protein: CASSQGDTGFGSGANVLTF
CDR3 DNA: TGCGCCAGCAGCCAAGGGGACACAGGGTTTGGCTCTGGGGCCAACGTCCTGACTTTC

J gene: TRBJ2-7
V gene: TRBV7-9
D gene: -
clone size: few
CDR3 protein: CASSLEGIQAFEHYEQYF
CDR3 DNA: TGTGCCAGCAGCTTAGAGGGAATTCAGGCATTCGAACACTACGAGCAGTACTTC

J gene: TRBJ2-3
V gene: TRBV2
D gene: TRBD2
clone size: few
CDR3 protein: CASRDTSARTDTQYF
CDR3 DNA: TGTGCCAGCAGGGACACTAGCGCACGCACAGATACGCAGTATTTT

J gene: TRBJ2-1
V gene: TRBV28
D gene: -
clone size: -
CDR3 protein: CASSSSQGRFF
CDR3 DNA: TGTGCCAGCAGTTCCTCACAGGGTCGGTTCTTC

J gene: TRBJ2-5
V gene: TRBV4-1
D gene: -
clone size: -
CDR3 protein: CASSQVQLSEQYF
CDR3 DNA: TGCGCCAGCAGCCAAGTTCAGTTGAGTGAGCAGTACTTC

J gene: TRBJ2-1
V gene: TRBV29-1
D gene: TRBD2
clone size: -
CDR3 protein: CSVGWSGGLDEQFF
CDR3 DNA: TGCAGCGTTGGTTGGAGCGGGGGGTTGGATGAGCAGTTCTTC

J gene: TRBJ1-2
V gene: TRBV30
D gene: -
clone size: -
CDR3 protein: CAATGTEGYTF
CDR3 DNA: TGTGCCGCGACCGGGACGGAGGGCTACACCTTC